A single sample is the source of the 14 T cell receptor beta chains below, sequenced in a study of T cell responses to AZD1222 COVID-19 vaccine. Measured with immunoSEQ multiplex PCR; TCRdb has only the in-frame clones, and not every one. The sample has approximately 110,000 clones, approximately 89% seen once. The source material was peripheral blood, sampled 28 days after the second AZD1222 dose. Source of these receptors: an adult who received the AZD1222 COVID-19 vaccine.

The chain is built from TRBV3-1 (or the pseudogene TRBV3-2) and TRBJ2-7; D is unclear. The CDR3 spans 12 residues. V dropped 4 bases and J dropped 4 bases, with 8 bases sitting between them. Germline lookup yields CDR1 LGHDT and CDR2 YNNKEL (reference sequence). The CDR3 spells CASSLREYEQYF. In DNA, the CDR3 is TGTGCCAGCAGCCTTAGGGAATACGAGCAGTACTTC.

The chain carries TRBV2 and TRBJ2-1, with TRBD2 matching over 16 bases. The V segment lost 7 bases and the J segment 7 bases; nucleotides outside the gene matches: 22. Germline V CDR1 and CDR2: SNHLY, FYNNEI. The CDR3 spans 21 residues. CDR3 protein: CASMGRGSGTSGGAVRNEQFF. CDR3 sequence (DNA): TGTGCCAGCATGGGACGGGGCTCAGGGACTAGCGGGGGGGCCGTCAGGAATGAGCAGTTCTTC.

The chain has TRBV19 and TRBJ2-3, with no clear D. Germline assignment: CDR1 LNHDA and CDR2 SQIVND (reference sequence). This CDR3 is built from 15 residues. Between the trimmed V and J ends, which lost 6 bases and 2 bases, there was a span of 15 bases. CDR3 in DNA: TGTGCCAGTAGCCCGAACCGTCGTTCCACAGATACGCAGTATTTT. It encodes CASSPNRRSTDTQYF.

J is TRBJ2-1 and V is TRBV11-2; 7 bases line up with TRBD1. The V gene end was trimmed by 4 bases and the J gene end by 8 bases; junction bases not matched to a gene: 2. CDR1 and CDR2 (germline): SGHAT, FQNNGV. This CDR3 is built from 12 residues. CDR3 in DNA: TGTGCCAGCAGCTATGACAGGGATGAGCAGTTCTTC. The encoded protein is CASSYDRDEQFF.

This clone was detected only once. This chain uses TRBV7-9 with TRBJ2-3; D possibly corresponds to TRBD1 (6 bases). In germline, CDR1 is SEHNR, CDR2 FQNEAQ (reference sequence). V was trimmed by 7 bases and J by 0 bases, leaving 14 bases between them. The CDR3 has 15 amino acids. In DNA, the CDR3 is TGTGCCAGCACCATCATCCAGGGGAGCACAGATACGCAGTATTTT. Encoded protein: CASTIIQGSTDTQYF.

CDR3 protein: CASSLTDSDSGNTIYF. The CDR3, as DNA: TGCGCCAGCAGTCTAACGGACAGTGACTCTGGAAACACCATATATTTT. The V call is TRBV4-1, the J call TRBJ1-3, with D perhaps matching TRBD1 (6 bases). Germline CDR1 reads MGHRA; CDR2 reads YSYEKL. With 6 bases removed from V and 0 bases from J, the gap between germline ends came to 15 bases. CDR3 length: 16 residues.

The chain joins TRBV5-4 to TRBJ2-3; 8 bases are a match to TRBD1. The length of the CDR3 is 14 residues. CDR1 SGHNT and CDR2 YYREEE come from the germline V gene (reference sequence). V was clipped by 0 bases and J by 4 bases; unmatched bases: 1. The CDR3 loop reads CASSLDRGADTQYF. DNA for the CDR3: TGTGCCAGCAGCTTGGACAGGGGGGCAGATACGCAGTATTTT.

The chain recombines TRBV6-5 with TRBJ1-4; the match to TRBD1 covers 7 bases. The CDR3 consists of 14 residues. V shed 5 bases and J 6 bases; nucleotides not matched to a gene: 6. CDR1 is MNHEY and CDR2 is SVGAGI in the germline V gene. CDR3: CASSKLTGDEKLFF. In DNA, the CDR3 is TGTGCCAGCAGTAAACTTACAGGGGATGAAAAACTGTTTTTT.

CDR3 residues: CASSLGLSYNEQFF. The CDR3 DNA sequence: TGTGCCAGCAGTTTAGGGCTATCCTACAATGAGCAGTTCTTC. The chain combines TRBV28 with TRBJ2-1, with D unresolved. Germline V gene sequence: CDR1 MDHEN, CDR2 SYDVKM. The CDR3 is 14 amino acids. V lost 2 bases to trimming and J lost 1 base, with 6 bases between them.

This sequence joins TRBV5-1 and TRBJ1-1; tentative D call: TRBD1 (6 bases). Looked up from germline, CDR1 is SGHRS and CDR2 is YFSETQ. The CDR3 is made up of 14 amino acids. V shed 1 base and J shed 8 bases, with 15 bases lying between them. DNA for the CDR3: TGCGCCAGCAGCTTGACCGGGGGCCGGTCGGAAGCTTTCTTT. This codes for CASSLTGGRSEAFF.

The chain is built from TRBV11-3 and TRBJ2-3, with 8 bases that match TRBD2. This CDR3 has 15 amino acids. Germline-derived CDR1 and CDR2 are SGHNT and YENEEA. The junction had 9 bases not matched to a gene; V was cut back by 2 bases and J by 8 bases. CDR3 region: CASSLLAGAQGTQYF. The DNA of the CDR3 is TGTGCCAGCAGCTTACTAGCGGGTGCCCAAGGTACGCAGTATTTT.

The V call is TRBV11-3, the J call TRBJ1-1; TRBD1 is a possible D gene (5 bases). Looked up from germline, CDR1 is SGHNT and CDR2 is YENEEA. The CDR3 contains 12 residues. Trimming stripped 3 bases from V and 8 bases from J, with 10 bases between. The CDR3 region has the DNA TGTGCCAGCAGCTTGGGGCAGGGCGAAGCTTTCTTT. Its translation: CASSLGQGEAFF.

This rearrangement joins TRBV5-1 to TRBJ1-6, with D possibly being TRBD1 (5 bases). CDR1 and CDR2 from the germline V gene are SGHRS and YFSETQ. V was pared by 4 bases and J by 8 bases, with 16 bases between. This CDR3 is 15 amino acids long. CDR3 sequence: CASSPGPQGDSPLHF. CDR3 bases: TGCGCCAGCAGCCCGGGCCCCCAGGGAGATTCACCCCTCCACTTT. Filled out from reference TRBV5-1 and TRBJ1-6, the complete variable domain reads KAGVTQTPRYLIKTRGQQVTLSCSPISGHRSVSWYQQTPGQGLQFLFEYFSETQRNKGNFPGRFSGRQFSNSRSEMNVSTLELGDSALYLCASSPGPQGDSPLHFGNGTRLTVT.

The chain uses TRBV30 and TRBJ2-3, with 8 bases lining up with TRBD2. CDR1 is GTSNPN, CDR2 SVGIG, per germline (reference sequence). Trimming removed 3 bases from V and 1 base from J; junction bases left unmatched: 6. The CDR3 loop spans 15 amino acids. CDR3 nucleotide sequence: TGTGCCTGGAGCCGGGGGGGTATGGGCACAGATACGCAGTATTTT. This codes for CAWSRGGMGTDTQYF. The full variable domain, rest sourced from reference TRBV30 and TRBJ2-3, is SQTIHQWPATLVQPVGSPLSLECTVEGTSNPNLYWYRQAAGRGLQLLFYSVGIGQISSEVPQNLSASRPQDRQFILSSKKLLLSDSGFYLCAWSRGGMGTDTQYFGPGTRLTVL.